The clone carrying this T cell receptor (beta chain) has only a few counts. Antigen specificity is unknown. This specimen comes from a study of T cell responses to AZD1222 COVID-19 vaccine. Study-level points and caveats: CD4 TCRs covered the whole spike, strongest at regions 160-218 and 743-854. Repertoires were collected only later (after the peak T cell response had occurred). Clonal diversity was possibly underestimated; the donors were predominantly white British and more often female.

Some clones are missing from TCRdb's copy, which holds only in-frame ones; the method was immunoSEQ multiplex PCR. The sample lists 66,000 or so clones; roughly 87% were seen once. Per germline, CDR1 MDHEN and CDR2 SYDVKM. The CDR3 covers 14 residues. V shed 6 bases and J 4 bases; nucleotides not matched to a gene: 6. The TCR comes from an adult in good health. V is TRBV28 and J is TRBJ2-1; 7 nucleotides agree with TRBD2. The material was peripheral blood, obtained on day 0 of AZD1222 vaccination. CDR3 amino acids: CASRQPGGYNEQFF. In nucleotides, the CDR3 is TGTGCCAGCAGACAACCGGGGGGATACAATGAGCAGTTCTTC.